This T cell receptor (beta chain) was sequenced for a study of beta chain features in type 1 diabetes. Study-wide results and limits: Type 1 diabetes patients had TCRB CDR3s that were shorter (moderately but significantly so) in all four CD4+ subsets.

For this clone: Its antigen is not identified.

Reverse transcribing all isolated RNA meant expressed TCRB transcripts were sequenced. Sequenced by immunoSEQ multiplex PCR; TCRdb stores in-frame clones only, minus some. The sample includes 640,000 or so clones, under 15% of them seen just once. The source material was naive CD4+ T cells from blood. This sequence originates from a man aged 18 to 29 with type 1 diabetes.

This CDR3 reads CACKGQFNSPLHF. For the CDR3, the DNA is TGTGCCTGTAAGGGACAATTTAATTCACCCCTCCACTTT. This rearrangement joins TRBV21-1 to TRBJ1-6; TRBD1 is taken as the D call from the table, unchecked against the DNA. TRBV21-1 is reported as a pseudogene. The CDR3 covers 13 residues.